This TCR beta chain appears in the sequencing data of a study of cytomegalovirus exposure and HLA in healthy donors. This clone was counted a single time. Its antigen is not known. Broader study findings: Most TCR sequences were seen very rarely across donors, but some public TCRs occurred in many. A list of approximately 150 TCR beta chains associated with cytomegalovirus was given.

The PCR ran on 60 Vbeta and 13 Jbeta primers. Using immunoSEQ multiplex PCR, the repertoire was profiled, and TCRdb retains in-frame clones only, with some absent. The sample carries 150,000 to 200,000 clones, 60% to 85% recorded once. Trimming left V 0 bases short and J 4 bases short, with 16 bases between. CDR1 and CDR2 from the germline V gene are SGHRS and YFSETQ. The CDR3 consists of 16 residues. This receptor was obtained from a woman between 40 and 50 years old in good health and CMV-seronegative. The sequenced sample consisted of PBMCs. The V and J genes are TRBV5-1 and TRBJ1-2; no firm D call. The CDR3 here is CASSLVSGAASYGYTF. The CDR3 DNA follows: TGCGCCAGCAGCTTGGTTAGTGGAGCAGCGTCCTATGGCTACACCTTC.